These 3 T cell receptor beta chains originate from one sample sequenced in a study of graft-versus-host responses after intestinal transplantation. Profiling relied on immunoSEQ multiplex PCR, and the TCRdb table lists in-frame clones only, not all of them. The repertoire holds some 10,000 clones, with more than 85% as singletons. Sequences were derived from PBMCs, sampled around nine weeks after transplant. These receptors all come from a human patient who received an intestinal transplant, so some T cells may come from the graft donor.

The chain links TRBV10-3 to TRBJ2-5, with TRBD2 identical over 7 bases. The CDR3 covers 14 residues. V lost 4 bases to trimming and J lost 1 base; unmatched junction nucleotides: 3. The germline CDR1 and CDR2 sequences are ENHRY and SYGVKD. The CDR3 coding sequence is TGTGCCATCAGTGGCGGGAGCGGCCAAGAGACCCAGTACTTC. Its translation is CAISGGSGQETQYF.

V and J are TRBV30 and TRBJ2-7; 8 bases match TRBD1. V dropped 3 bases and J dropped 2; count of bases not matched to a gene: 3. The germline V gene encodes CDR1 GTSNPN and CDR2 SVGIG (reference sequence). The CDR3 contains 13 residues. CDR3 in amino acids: CAWSLDRAYEQYF. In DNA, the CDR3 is TGTGCCTGGAGCCTGGACAGGGCCTACGAGCAGTACTTC. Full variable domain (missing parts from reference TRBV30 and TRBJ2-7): SQTIHQWPATLVQPVGSPLSLECTVEGTSNPNLYWYRQAAGRGLQLLFYSVGIGQISSEVPQNLSASRPQDRQFILSSKKLLLSDSGFYLCAWSLDRAYEQYFGPGTRLTVT.

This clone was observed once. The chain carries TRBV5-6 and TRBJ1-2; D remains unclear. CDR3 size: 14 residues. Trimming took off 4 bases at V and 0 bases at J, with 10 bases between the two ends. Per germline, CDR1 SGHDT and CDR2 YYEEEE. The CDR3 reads CASSMDGSNYGYTF. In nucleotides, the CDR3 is TGTGCCAGCAGCATGGACGGATCTAACTATGGCTACACCTTC.